Below, 26 T cell receptor beta chains from the same sample are listed, as sequenced in a study of blood T cell repertoires in COVID-19. TCRdb keeps only in-frame clones here, not all; method: immunoSEQ multiplex PCR. The sample contains fewer than 250,000 clones, around 86% of which appear only once. Sequences were obtained from peripheral blood. These receptors were obtained from a man aged 55 to 70 with acute or convalescent COVID-19.

This clone came up a few times. The chain couples TRBV7-6 to TRBJ2-1; 9 nucleotides agree with TRBD1. The CDR3 runs 16 residues. The V and J ends lost 1 base and 7 bases, in that order; junction bases with no gene match: 8. Germline V lookup: CDR1 SGHVS, CDR2 FNYEAQ. The CDR3 sequence is CASSLVPGQGTNEQFF. The CDR3 DNA is TGTGCCAGCAGCTTAGTCCCCGGACAGGGGACAAATGAGCAGTTCTTC.

The rearrangement links TRBV7-2 to TRBJ2-3, with D possibly being TRBD1 (6 bases). V was cut by 7 bases and J by 0 bases, with 8 bases left in between. CDR1 is SGHTA and CDR2 is FQGNSA in the germline V gene. The CDR3 is 13 residues long. CDR3 sequence (DNA): TGTGCCAGCAACCAGGGGAGCACAGATACGCAGTATTTT. Translating it yields CASNQGSTDTQYF.

The chain uses TRBV5-8 and TRBJ1-1; maybe TRBD1 (5 bases). This CDR3 is built from 17 residues. Germline V lookup: CDR1 SGHTS, CDR2 YDEGEE. The ends were cut back, 0 bases at V and 0 bases at J, with 15 bases in the middle. In nucleotides, the CDR3 is TGTGCCAGCAGCTTGGGGTTGGGGGGACTTATGAACACTGAAGCTTTCTTT. It is translated as CASSLGLGGLMNTEAFF.

The chain couples TRBV5-6 to TRBJ2-5; 8 positions agree with TRBD1. The CDR3 sequence is 15 residues long. With V trimmed by 4 bases and J by 6 bases, 11 bases remained unmatched. Germline values: CDR1 SGHDT, CDR2 YYEEEE. CDR3 loop: CASSHGDRIWQTQYF. The CDR3, as DNA: TGTGCCAGCAGCCACGGGGACAGGATTTGGCAGACCCAGTACTTC.

V gene TRBV3-1 (or the pseudogene TRBV3-2) combines with J gene TRBJ1-1, with 8 bases that match TRBD1. Unmatched junction bases numbered 7, after V lost 4 bases and J lost 3 bases. Germline V gives CDR1 LGHDT, CDR2 YNNKEL (reference sequence). The CDR3 length is 15 residues. CDR3 amino acids: CASSLNRGADTEAFF. For the CDR3, the DNA is TGTGCCAGCAGCCTCAACAGGGGGGCGGACACTGAAGCTTTCTTT.

Regarding this clone: A read error may account for a junction end that differs from germline. The J gene is TRBJ1-1, the V gene TRBV6-1; unclear D gene. The germline V gene encodes CDR1 MNHNS and CDR2 SASEGT. The CDR3 runs to 15 residues. The CDR3 protein is CASSQAASLNTEAFF. Here the CDR3 DNA reads TGTGCCAGCAGTCAAGCAGCGAGTTTGAACACTGAAGCTTTCTTT.

The V and J genes are TRBV7-3 and TRBJ2-1; 12 nucleotides agree with TRBD2. The germline gives CDR1 SGHTA, CDR2 FQGTGA. J lost 7 bases, V lost 4 bases, and 8 bases had no gene match. There are 16 residues in the CDR3. The CDR3 region has the DNA TGTGCCAGCAGCTGGGATGGGACTAGCGGGTTAAATGAGCAGTTCTTC. Its translation is CASSWDGTSGLNEQFF.

The chain employs TRBV18 and TRBJ1-1, with TRBD1 identical over 7 bases. Trimming removed 1 base from V and 5 bases from J; junction bases left unmatched: 1. The germline gives CDR1 KGHSH, CDR2 LQKENI. The length of the CDR3 is 13 residues. CDR3: CASSPQGATEAFF. In nucleotides, the CDR3 is TGTGCCAGCTCACCACAGGGGGCAACTGAAGCTTTCTTT.

Ten or more counts support this clone. This chain uses TRBV10-3 with TRBJ2-3; 8 positions agree with TRBD1. The CDR3 extends over 14 amino acids. The ends lost 7 bases at V and 2 bases at J; junction bases unmatched: 5. Germline CDR1 reads ENHRY; CDR2 reads SYGVKD. This chain's CDR3 is CAINQGAVTDTQYF. The CDR3 DNA reads as TGTGCCATCAACCAGGGGGCGGTCACAGATACGCAGTATTTT.

This clone was recorded a few times. The chain uses TRBV13 and TRBJ2-5, with D possibly being TRBD2 (6 bases). V was trimmed by 1 base and J by 4 bases, leaving 10 bases between them. The CDR3 has 14 residues. Germline CDR1 PRHDT, CDR2 FYEKMQ (reference sequence). This CDR3 is CASSLEGGSETQYF. As DNA, the CDR3 is TGTGCCAGCAGCTTAGAAGGAGGGTCAGAGACCCAGTACTTC.

The chain uses TRBV3-1 (or the pseudogene TRBV3-2) and TRBJ2-3; 9 bases align to TRBD2. The CDR3 sequence is 16 residues long. V lost 1 base and J lost 2; bases outside the gene matches: 4. Germline V lookup: CDR1 LGHDT, CDR2 YNNKEL (reference sequence). CDR3 loop: CASSQVSGGTTDTQYF. The CDR3 coding sequence is TGTGCCAGCAGCCAAGTTAGCGGGGGTACCACAGATACGCAGTATTTT.

The CDR3 sequence: CASSLQGAVAFF. CDR3 in DNA: TGTGCCAGCAGTTTACAGGGGGCAGTAGCTTTCTTT. The chain combines TRBV28 with TRBJ1-1; 8 nucleotides align to TRBD1. The CDR3 totals 12 residues. V was clipped by 2 bases and J by 10 bases; unmatched bases: 3. Germline-derived CDR1 and CDR2 are MDHEN and SYDVKM.

This clone appeared once. The J gene is TRBJ2-2, the V gene TRBV19; possibly TRBD1 for D (6 bases). Trimming removed 3 bases from V and 1 base from J, with 15 bases in between. CDR1 is LNHDA, CDR2 SQIVND, per germline (reference sequence). CDR3 length equals 17 residues. Written as DNA, the CDR3 is TGTGCCAGTAGTATCGTAATGGGGGCGGAGAACACCGGGGAGCTGTTTTTT. This translates into CASSIVMGAENTGELFF.

CDR3 loop: CATSPQGRNSPLHF. CDR3 sequence (DNA): TGTGCCACCAGCCCACAGGGGCGGAATTCACCCCTCCACTTT. The rearrangement links TRBV15 to TRBJ1-6; 7 bases fit TRBD1. The J segment lost 7 bases and the V segment lost 5 bases, leaving 5 bases of the junction unmatched. Germline values: CDR1 LNHNV, CDR2 YYDKDF (reference sequence). The length of the CDR3 is 14 residues.

The chain couples TRBV3-1 (or the pseudogene TRBV3-2) to TRBJ2-7; 8 bases are a match to TRBD1. J was trimmed by 5 bases and V by 4 bases; bases with no gene match: 4. The CDR3 runs to 13 residues. CDR1 LGHDT and CDR2 YNNKEL come from the germline V gene (reference sequence). The CDR3 DNA is TGTGCCAGCAGCCGAGGACAGGGCCACGAGCAGTACTTC. It translates to CASSRGQGHEQYF.

The chain combines TRBV7-9 with TRBJ2-5; 7 positions match TRBD1. Per germline, CDR1 SEHNR and CDR2 FQNEAQ (reference sequence). The CDR3 loop spans 14 amino acids. With 3 bases clipped from V and 1 base from J, the junction kept 2 bases outside the gene matches. CDR3 nucleotide sequence: TGTGCCAGCAGCTTCGGGACAGCCCAAGAGACCCAGTACTTC. As protein: CASSFGTAQETQYF.

This chain joins TRBV2 and TRBJ1-1; 7 nucleotides align to TRBD1. The CDR3 loop spans 14 amino acids. Trimming cost V 7 bases and J 2 bases; bases outside gene matches: 7. Per germline, CDR1 SNHLY and CDR2 FYNNEI. CDR3 loop: CASTKTGQNTEAFF. CDR3 sequence (DNA): TGTGCCAGCACCAAGACAGGGCAAAACACTGAAGCTTTCTTT.

This clone was recorded only once. The chain has TRBV19 and TRBJ1-2, with 7 bases that match TRBD1. CDR1 LNHDA and CDR2 SQIVND come from the germline V gene (reference sequence). This CDR3 contains 13 residues. The ends lost 11 bases at V and 4 bases at J; junction bases unmatched: 10. The CDR3 spells CAGRPRQGYGYTF. CDR3 sequence (DNA): TGTGCCGGTCGCCCACGACAGGGCTATGGCTACACCTTC.

This clone occurred once. The J gene is TRBJ2-7, the V gene TRBV2; 10 bases match TRBD2. The CDR3 totals 14 residues. Unmatched junction bases numbered 5, after V lost 6 bases and J lost 3 bases. Germline assignment: CDR1 SNHLY and CDR2 FYNNEI. CDR3 nucleotide sequence: TGTGCCAGCAGGGATAGGACTAGCGGCTACGAGCAGTACTTC. This translates into CASRDRTSGYEQYF.

This rearrangement joins TRBV28 to TRBJ2-2; a weak D match, TRBD2 (7 bases). The CDR3 consists of 15 residues. V dropped 6 bases and J dropped 5 bases, with 16 bases sitting between them. CDR1 MDHEN and CDR2 SYDVKM come from the germline V gene. The CDR3 nucleotides are TGTGCCAGCAGAGGGGGGGGGACGGCGACCGGGGAGCTGTTTTTT. Its protein product is CASRGGGTATGELFF.

V and J are TRBV6-5 and TRBJ2-7; 11 positions agree with TRBD2. Germline loops: CDR1 MNHEY, CDR2 SVGAGI. Trimming at V came to 8 bases and at J to 5 bases, leaving 11 bases not matched to a gene. CDR3 size: 15 residues. CDR3 sequence (DNA): TGTGCCAGCTCGCTAGCGGGGGGCCCTTCGAACGAGCAGTACTTC. Protein product: CASSLAGGPSNEQYF.

The chain uses TRBV11-3 and TRBJ1-4; D may be TRBD1 (6 bases). Trimming cost V 5 bases and J 5 bases, with 9 bases left between them. Germline-derived CDR1 and CDR2 are SGHNT and YENEEA. The CDR3 sequence is 13 residues long. In DNA form, the CDR3 reads TGTGCCAGCAGCCCCAGGGGAAATGAAAAACTGTTTTTT. It yields the protein CASSPRGNEKLFF. Full variable domain (remainder filled in from reference TRBV11-3 and TRBJ1-4): EAGVVQSPRYKIIEKKQPVAFWCNPISGHNTLYWYLQNLGQGPELLIRYENEEAVDDSQLPKDRFSAERLKGVDSTLKIQPAELGDSAVYLCASSPRGNEKLFFGSGTQLSVL.

Points on this clone: In the same sample, other DNA sequences code for this CDR3. The V call is TRBV5-1, the J call TRBJ2-7, with D unresolved. Trimming stripped 0 bases from V and 6 bases from J, with 13 bases between. Germline values: CDR1 SGHRS, CDR2 YFSETQ. There are 14 residues in the CDR3. The CDR3 loop reads CASSLERIPGEQYF. The CDR3 DNA reads TGCGCCAGCAGCTTGGAACGCATCCCCGGCGAGCAGTACTTC. The whole variable domain, filled in from reference TRBV5-1 and TRBJ2-7, reads KAGVTQTPRYLIKTRGQQVTLSCSPISGHRSVSWYQQTPGQGLQFLFEYFSETQRNKGNFPGRFSGRQFSNSRSEMNVSTLELGDSALYLCASSLERIPGEQYFGPGTRLTVT.

The rearrangement joins TRBV6-5 to TRBJ2-1, with 11 bases aligning to TRBD1. The germline V gene encodes CDR1 MNHEY and CDR2 SVGAGI. The CDR3 length is 14 residues. The J segment lost 5 bases and the V segment lost 6 bases, leaving 3 bases of the junction unmatched. The CDR3 nucleotides read TGTGCCAGCAGGGGGACAGGGGGTAACAATGAGCAGTTCTTC. Amino acids: CASRGTGGNNEQFF.

The V and J genes are TRBV3-1 (or the pseudogene TRBV3-2) and TRBJ1-5; D remains ambiguous. The CDR3 sequence is 15 residues long. Looked up from germline, CDR1 is LGHDT and CDR2 is YNNKEL (reference sequence). The germline V and J ends were trimmed by 3 bases and 1 base, with 10 bases remaining between them. The CDR3 reads CASSQRPISNQPQHF. DNA for the CDR3: TGTGCCAGCAGCCAGAGGCCTATCAGCAATCAGCCCCAGCATTTT.

CDR3 in amino acids: CASSPRRGTTDTQYF. CDR3 DNA sequence: TGTGCCAGCAGCCCCCGACGGGGGACCACAGATACGCAGTATTTT. The chain carries TRBV7-2 and TRBJ2-3, with TRBD2 as a possible D gene (6 bases). In germline, CDR1 is SGHTA, CDR2 FQGNSA. V was shortened by 5 bases and J by 2 bases, with 14 bases between the two germline ends. The CDR3 contains 15 residues.